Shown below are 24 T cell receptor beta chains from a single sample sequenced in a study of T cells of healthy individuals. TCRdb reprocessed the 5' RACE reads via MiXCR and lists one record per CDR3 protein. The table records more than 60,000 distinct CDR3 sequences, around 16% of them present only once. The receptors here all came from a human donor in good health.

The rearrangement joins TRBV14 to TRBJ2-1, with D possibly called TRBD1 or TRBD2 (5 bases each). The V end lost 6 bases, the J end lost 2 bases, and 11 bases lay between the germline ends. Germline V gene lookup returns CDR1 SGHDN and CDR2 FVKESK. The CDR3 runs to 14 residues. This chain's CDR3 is CASRRRGPYNEQFF. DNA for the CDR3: TGTGCCAGCAGAAGAAGGGGACCCTACAATGAGCAGTTCTTC.

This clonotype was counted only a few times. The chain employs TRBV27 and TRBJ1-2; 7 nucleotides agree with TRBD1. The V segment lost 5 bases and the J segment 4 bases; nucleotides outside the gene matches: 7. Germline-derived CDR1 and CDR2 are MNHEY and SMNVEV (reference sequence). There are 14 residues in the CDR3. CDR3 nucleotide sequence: TGTGCCAGCAGTGAATACAGGGGTGGCTATGGCTACACCTTC. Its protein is CASSEYRGGYGYTF.

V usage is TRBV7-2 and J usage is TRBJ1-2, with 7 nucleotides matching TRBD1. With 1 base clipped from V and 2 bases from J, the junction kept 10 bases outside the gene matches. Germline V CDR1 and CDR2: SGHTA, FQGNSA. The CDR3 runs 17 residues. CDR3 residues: CASSLEGRGMENYGYTF. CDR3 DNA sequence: TGTGCCAGCAGCTTAGAGGGCAGGGGGATGGAGAACTATGGCTACACCTTC.

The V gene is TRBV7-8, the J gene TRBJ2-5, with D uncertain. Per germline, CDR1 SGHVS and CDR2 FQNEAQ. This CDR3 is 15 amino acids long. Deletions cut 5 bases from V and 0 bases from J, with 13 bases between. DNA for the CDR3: TGTGCCAGCAGCCCCCTGCTGGGAAACCAAGAGACCCAGTACTTC. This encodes CASSPLLGNQETQYF. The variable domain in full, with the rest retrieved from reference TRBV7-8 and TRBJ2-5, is GAGVSQSPRYKVAKRGQDVALRCDPISGHVSLFWYQQALGQGPEFLTYFQNEAQLDKSGLPSDRFFAERPEGSVSTLKIQRTQQEDSAVYLCASSPLLGNQETQYFGPGTRLLVL.

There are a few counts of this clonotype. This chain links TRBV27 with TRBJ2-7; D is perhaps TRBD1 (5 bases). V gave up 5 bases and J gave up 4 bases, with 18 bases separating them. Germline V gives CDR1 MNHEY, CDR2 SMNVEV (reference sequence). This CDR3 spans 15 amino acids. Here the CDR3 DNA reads TGTGCCAGCAGTCTAGGGGAACCTGGTCGTTACGAGCAGTACTTC. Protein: CASSLGEPGRYEQYF.

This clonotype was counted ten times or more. For the CDR3, the DNA is TGCAGTGCTATAAACTCGAACACTGAAGCTTTCTTT. It translates to CSAINSNTEAFF. The V and J genes are TRBV20-1 and TRBJ1-1; D not resolved. CDR3 size: 12 residues. CDR1 is DFQATT, CDR2 SNEGSKA, per germline (reference sequence). V dropped 4 bases and J dropped 1 base, with 7 bases sitting between them.

The CDR3 loop is CASSQDSGRVDEQYF. The CDR3 coding sequence is TGTGCCAGCAGCCAAGATAGCGGGAGAGTCGACGAGCAGTACTTC. The chain is built from TRBV4-2 and TRBJ2-7; 9 nucleotides agree with TRBD2. In germline, CDR1 is LGHNA, CDR2 YNFKEQ. V was clipped by 0 bases and J by 5 bases; unmatched bases: 5. This CDR3 region has 15 residues.

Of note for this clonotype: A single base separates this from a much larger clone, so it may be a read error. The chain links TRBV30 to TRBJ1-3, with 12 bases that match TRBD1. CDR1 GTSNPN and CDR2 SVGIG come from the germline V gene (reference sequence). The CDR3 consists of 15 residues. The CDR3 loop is CAWSMGQGAGSTIYF. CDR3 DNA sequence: TGTGCCTGGAGTATGGGACAGGGGGCTGGAAGCACCATATATTTT.

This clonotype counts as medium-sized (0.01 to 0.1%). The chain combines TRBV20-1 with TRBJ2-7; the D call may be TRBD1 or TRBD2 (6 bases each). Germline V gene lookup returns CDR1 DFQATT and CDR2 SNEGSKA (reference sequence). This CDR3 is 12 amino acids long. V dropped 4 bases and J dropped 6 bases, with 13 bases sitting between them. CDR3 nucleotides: TGCAGTGCTACGGAATCGGGGGCCGAGCAGTACTTC. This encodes CSATESGAEQYF.

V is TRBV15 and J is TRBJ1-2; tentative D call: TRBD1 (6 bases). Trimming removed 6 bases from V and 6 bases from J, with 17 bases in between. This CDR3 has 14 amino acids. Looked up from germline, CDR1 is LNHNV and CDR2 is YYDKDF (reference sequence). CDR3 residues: CATRKQGPLDGYTF. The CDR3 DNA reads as TGTGCCACCAGAAAACAGGGCCCATTAGATGGCTACACCTTC. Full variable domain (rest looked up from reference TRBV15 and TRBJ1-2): DAMVIQNPRYQVTQFGKPVTLSCSQTLNHNVMYWYQQKSSQAPKLLFHYYDKDFNNEADTPDNFQSRRPNTSFCFLDIRSPGLGDTAMYLCATRKQGPLDGYTFGSGTRLTVV.

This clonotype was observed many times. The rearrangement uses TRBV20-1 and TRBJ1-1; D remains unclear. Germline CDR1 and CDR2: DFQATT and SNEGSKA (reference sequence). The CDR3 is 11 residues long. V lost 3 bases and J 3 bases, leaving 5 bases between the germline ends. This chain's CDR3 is CSASPHTEAFF. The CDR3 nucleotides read TGCAGTGCTAGCCCCCACACTGAAGCTTTCTTT.

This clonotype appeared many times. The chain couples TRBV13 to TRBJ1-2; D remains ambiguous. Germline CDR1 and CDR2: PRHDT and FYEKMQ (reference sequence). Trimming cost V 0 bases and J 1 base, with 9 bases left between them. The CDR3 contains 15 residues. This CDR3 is CASSLGTGLNYGYTF. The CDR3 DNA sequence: TGTGCCAGCAGCTTAGGGACCGGGCTTAACTATGGCTACACCTTC.

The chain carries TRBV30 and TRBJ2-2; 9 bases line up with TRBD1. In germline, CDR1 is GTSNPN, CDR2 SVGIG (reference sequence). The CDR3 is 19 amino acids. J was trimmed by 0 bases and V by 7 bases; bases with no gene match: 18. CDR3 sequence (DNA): TGTGCCTTTGGGACAGGGAGAATCCTCATCTTCGCGAACACCGGGGAGCTGTTTTTT. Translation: CAFGTGRILIFANTGELFF.

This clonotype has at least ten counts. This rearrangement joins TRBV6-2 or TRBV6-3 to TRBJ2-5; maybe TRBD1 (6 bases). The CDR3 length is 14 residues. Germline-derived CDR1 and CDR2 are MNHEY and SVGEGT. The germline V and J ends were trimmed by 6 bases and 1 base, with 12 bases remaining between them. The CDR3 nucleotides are TGTGCCAGCAGAGTCACAGGGTCCCAAGAGACCCAGTACTTC. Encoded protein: CASRVTGSQETQYF.

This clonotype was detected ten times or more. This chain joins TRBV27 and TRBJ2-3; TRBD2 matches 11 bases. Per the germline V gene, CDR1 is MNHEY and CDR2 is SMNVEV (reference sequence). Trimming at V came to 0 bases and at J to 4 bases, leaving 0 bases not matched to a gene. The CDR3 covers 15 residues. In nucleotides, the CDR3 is TGTGCCAGCAGTTTATCTAGCGGGAGGGCAGATACGCAGTATTTT. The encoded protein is CASSLSSGRADTQYF.

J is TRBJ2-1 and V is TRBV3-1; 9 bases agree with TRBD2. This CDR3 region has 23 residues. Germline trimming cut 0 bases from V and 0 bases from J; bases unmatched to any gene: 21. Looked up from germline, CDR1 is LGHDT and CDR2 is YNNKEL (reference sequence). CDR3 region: CASSQDPGWASGTQGDSYNEQFF. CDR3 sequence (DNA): TGTGCCAGCAGCCAAGATCCAGGATGGGCTAGCGGGACCCAGGGGGACTCCTACAATGAGCAGTTCTTC.

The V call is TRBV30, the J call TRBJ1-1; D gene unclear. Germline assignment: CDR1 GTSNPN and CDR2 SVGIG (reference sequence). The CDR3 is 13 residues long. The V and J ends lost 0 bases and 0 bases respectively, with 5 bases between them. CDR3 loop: CAWSVGVNTEAFF. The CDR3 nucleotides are TGTGCCTGGAGTGTAGGAGTGAACACTGAAGCTTTCTTT.

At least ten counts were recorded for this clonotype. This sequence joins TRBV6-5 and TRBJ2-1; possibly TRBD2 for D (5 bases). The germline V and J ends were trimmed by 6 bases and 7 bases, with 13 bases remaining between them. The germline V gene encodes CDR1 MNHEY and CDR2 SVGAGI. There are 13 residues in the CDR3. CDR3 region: CASSWRTWNEQFF. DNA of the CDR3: TGTGCCAGCAGCTGGCGGACTTGGAATGAGCAGTTCTTC.

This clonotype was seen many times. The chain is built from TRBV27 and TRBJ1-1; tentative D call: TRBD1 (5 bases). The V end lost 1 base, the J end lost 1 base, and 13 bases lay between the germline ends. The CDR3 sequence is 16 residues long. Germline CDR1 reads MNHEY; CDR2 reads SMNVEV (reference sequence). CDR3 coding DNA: TGTGCCAGCAGTTTATTAGGGACCTTACCGAACACTGAAGCTTTCTTT. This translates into CASSLLGTLPNTEAFF.

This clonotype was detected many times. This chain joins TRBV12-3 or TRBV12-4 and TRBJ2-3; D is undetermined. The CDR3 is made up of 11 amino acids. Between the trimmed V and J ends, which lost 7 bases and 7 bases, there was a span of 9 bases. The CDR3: CASTTKNTQYF. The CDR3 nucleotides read TGTGCCAGCACTACAAAGAATACGCAGTATTTT.

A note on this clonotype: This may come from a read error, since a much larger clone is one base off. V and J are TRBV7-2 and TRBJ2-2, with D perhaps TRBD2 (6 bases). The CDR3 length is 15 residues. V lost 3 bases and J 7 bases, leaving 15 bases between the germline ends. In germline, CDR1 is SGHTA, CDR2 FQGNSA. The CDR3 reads CASSFRRAGNGELFF. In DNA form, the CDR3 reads TGTGCCAGCAGCTTCAGGAGGGCTGGAAACGGGGAGCTGTTTTTT.

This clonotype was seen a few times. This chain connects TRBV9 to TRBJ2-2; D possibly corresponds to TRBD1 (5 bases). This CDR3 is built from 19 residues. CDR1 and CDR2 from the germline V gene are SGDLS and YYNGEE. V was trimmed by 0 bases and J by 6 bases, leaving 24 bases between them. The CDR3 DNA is TGTGCCAGCAGCGTAGTGGACACCCAAGCCCTCTCCGACCCCGGGGAGCTGTTTTTT. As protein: CASSVVDTQALSDPGELFF.

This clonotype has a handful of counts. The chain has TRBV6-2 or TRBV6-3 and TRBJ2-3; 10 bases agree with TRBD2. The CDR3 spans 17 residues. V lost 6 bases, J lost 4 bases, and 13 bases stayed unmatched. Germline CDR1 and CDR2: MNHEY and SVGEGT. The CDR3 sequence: CASSRRTLAGGPDTQYF. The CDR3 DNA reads TGTGCCAGCAGCCGACGAACTTTAGCGGGAGGTCCAGATACGCAGTATTTT.

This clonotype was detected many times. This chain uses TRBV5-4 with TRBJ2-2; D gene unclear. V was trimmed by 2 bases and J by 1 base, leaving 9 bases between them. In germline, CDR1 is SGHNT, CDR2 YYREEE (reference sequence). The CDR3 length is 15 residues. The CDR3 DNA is TGTGCCAGCAGCTTCGACCAATTGAACACCGGGGAGCTGTTTTTT. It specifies CASSFDQLNTGELFF.